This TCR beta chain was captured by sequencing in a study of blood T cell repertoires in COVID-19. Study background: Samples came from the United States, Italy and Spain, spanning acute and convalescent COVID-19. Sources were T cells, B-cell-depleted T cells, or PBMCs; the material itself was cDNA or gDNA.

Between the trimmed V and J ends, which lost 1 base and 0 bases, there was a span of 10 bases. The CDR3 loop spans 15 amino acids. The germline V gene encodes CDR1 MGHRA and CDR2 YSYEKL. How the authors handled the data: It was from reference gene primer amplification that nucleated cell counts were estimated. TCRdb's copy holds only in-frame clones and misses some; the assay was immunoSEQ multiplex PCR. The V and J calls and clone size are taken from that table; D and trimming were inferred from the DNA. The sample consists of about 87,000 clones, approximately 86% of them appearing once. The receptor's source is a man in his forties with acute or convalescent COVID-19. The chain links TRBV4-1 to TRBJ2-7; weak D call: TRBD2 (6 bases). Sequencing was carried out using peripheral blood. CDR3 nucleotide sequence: TGCGCCAGCAGCCAAGGGCCTAGCGCCTCCTACGAGCAGTACTTC. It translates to CASSQGPSASYEQYF.